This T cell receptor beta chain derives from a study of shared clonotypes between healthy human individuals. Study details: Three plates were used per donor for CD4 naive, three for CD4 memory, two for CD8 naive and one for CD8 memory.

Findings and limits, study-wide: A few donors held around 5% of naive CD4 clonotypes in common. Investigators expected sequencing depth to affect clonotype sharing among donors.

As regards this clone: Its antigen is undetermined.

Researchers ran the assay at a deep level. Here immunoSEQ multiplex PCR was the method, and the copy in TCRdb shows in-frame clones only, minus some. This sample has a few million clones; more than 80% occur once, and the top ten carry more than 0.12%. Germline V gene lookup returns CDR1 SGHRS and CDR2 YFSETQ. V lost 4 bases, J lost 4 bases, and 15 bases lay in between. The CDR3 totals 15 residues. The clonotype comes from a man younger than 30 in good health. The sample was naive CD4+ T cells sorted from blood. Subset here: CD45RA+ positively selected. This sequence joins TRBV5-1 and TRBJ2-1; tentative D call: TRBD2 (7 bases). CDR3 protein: CASSIEGGGYNEQFF. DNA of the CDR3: TGCGCCAGCAGCATCGAGGGAGGGGGTTACAATGAGCAGTTCTTC.